Below, 25 T cell receptor beta chains from the same sample are listed, as sequenced in a study of T cells expressing NK-cell markers. TCRdb re-called the 5' RACE reads and catalogs CDR3 proteins one per entry, DNA excluded. This specimen shows around 550,000 distinct CDR3 sequences; the ten leading clones hold around 4%. The specimen was blood T cells: a sorted CD56 or NKG2C T cell subset, CD4+ or CD8+ T cells, or bulk PBMC T cells (not recorded which). These receptors were taken from a man between 18 and 29 years old in good health.

The chain is built from TRBV5-1 and TRBJ2-7; checking the TCRdb D call of TRBD1 is not possible without DNA. The CDR3 has 17 amino acids. Germline assignment: CDR1 SGHRS and CDR2 YFSETQ. The CDR3 reads CASSFTPTTGSSYEQYF.

J is TRBJ2-1 and V is TRBV5-5; the D gene TCRdb calls, TRBD2, cannot be checked with no DNA. CDR3 length: 15 residues. The germline V gene encodes CDR1 SGHKS and CDR2 YYEKEE (reference sequence). The CDR3 region is CASSLIAGPYNEQFF.

The chain is built from TRBV30 and TRBJ1-1; TCRdb proposes TRBD1, but this gene call is untestable without DNA. The CDR3 spans 15 residues. Germline CDR1 GTSNPN, CDR2 SVGIG (reference sequence). CDR3 residues: CAWSRKGQVNTEAFF.

The rearrangement uses TRBV18 and TRBJ2-5. CDR1 and CDR2 from the germline V gene are KGHSH and LQKENI. The CDR3 runs 13 residues. Here the CDR3 reads CASSPRPEETQYF.

The chain combines TRBV20-1 with TRBJ1-4; with no DNA, the TCRdb D assignment of TRBD1 cannot be verified. The germline V gene has CDR1 DFQATT and CDR2 SNEGSKA (reference sequence). CDR3 length: 14 amino acids. CDR3 in amino acids: CSAIRDGSSEKLFF.

The chain carries TRBV9 and TRBJ2-5; TCRdb picks TRBD2, but there is no DNA to check that call. CDR1 is SGDLS, CDR2 YYNGEE, per germline. CDR3 length: 15 amino acids. CDR3 residues: CASSVGAGNQETQYF. Full variable domain (outside the CDR3, taken from reference TRBV9 and TRBJ2-5): DSGVTQTPKHLITATGQRVTLRCSPRSGDLSVYWYQQSLDQGLQFLIQYYNGEERAKGNILERFSAQQFPDLHSELNLSSLELGDSALYFCASSVGAGNQETQYFGPGTRLLVL.

The chain joins TRBV5-6 to TRBJ1-5. Germline-derived CDR1 and CDR2 are SGHDT and YYEEEE. CDR3 size: 13 residues. The CDR3 region is CASSLRGKGAQHF.

The V gene is TRBV12-3 or TRBV12-4, the J gene TRBJ2-3; the TCRdb call, TRBD1, lacks DNA for checking. The CDR3 totals 14 residues. The CDR3 protein is CASSRSGIPDTQYF.

The V call is TRBV7-9, the J call TRBJ2-7; the D call of TRBD1 rests on TCRdb alone, since no DNA is present to check it. Germline-derived CDR1 and CDR2 are SEHNR and FQNEAQ (reference sequence). CDR3 length: 16 amino acids. The CDR3 loop is CASSSRTGTGIYEQYF.

V is TRBV4-1 and J is TRBJ2-3; TCRdb calls TRBD1, which cannot be checked without DNA. CDR1 MGHRA and CDR2 YSYEKL come from the germline V gene. The CDR3 is made up of 16 amino acids. CDR3 in amino acids: CASSQVGQRLTDTQYF.

The chain joins TRBV5-6 to TRBJ2-3; as DNA is missing, the TRBD1 call by TCRdb cannot be tested. The length of the CDR3 is 13 residues. The germline V gene encodes CDR1 SGHDT and CDR2 YYEEEE. This chain's CDR3 is CASSRDREGAQYF.

The rearrangement joins TRBV12-3 or TRBV12-4 to TRBJ2-1. The CDR3 is 15 residues long. This CDR3 reads CASSKTHSSYNEQFF.

The J gene is TRBJ2-6, the V gene TRBV27; TCRdb lists TRBD1, though no DNA is available to test this call. Germline V gene data show CDR1 as MNHEY and CDR2 as SMNVEV (reference sequence). The CDR3 extends over 13 amino acids. CDR3 sequence: CASSLQGSAVLTF.

The genes are TRBV6-1 and TRBJ2-1; TCRdb indicates TRBD2, and absent DNA this call remains unverified. In germline, CDR1 is MNHNS, CDR2 SASEGT. This CDR3 has 15 residues. CDR3 in amino acids: CASSLLRDSYNEQFF.

This chain links TRBV7-9 with TRBJ2-2; TCRdb's D gene call, TRBD2, goes unchecked for lack of DNA. Germline V CDR1 and CDR2: SEHNR, FQNEAQ (reference sequence). CDR3 length equals 20 residues. The CDR3 sequence is CASSLTGLAGSRLDTGELFF.

The gene calls are TRBV20-1 and TRBJ2-1. The CDR3 covers 15 residues. In germline, CDR1 is DFQATT, CDR2 SNEGSKA (reference sequence). CDR3 in amino acids: CSASSDSFSYNEQFF.

CDR3 residues: CASSPGTVFHEQYF. V and J are TRBV9 and TRBJ2-7; TCRdb gives TRBD1 as the D gene, but with no DNA this cannot be confirmed. This CDR3 spans 14 amino acids. CDR1 is SGDLS, CDR2 YYNGEE, per germline.

This chain uses TRBV14 with TRBJ2-1. This CDR3 contains 15 residues. Per the germline V gene, CDR1 is SGHDN and CDR2 is FVKESK. This CDR3 is CASSQWEGSYNEQFF.

The V gene is TRBV12-3 or TRBV12-4, the J gene TRBJ1-3. CDR3 length: 14 amino acids. CDR3 amino acids: CATRDSSSGNTIYF.

The CDR3 reads CASSSRVGKETQYF. V gene TRBV28 combines with J gene TRBJ2-5; checking the TCRdb D call of TRBD2 is not possible without DNA. Germline lookup yields CDR1 MDHEN and CDR2 SYDVKM. The CDR3 covers 14 residues. Based on the CDR3 plus reference TRBV28 and TRBJ2-5, the full variable domain is DVKVTQSSRYLVKRTGEKVFLECVQDMDHENMFWYRQDPGLGLRLIYFSYDVKMKEKGDIPEGYSVSREKKERFSLILESASTNQTSMYLCASSSRVGKETQYFGPGTRLLVL.

The genes are TRBV20-1 and TRBJ1-3. The CDR3 totals 15 residues. In germline, CDR1 is DFQATT, CDR2 SNEGSKA (reference sequence). The CDR3 is CSARDLAVSGNTIYF.

The chain links TRBV7-9 to TRBJ2-2; no DNA is available, so the TRBD2 call from TCRdb remains unchecked. This CDR3 has 17 amino acids. Germline V gene lookup returns CDR1 SEHNR and CDR2 FQNEAQ (reference sequence). The CDR3 is CASSLLAGAPNTGELFF.

The chain recombines TRBV20-1 with TRBJ2-3; TCRdb's D call, TRBD2, is unchecked because there is no DNA. Germline assignment: CDR1 DFQATT and CDR2 SNEGSKA (reference sequence). The CDR3 length is 13 residues. The CDR3 region is CSAGDFRADTQYF.

The chain recombines TRBV5-6 with TRBJ2-1; TCRdb gives TRBD1 as the D gene, but with no DNA this cannot be confirmed. CDR3 size: 11 residues. CDR1 and CDR2 (germline): SGHDT, YYEEEE. CDR3 amino acids: CASLRQGEQFF.

The chain employs TRBV7-2 and TRBJ2-5. CDR3 length: 15 residues. Germline loops: CDR1 SGHTA, CDR2 FQGNSA. This chain's CDR3 is CASSLARQPQETQYF.